This T cell receptor (beta chain) originates from a study of T cells expressing NK-cell markers. As for the study in general: Cells sorted as CD3+CD56+NKG2C+, CD3+CD56+NKG2C- and CD3+CD56-NKG2C+ T cells supplied the TCR beta repertoires. Whole-study results and caveats: In six donors, dominant NKG2C+ clonotypes were about 1.0-7.0% of CD8+ T cells. These same clonotypes (in four donors) also led the CD3+CD56-NKG2C+ fraction.

As concerns this clonotype: Its matching antigen is unknown.

CDR1 and CDR2 (germline): SGDLS, YYNGEE. The CDR3 covers 17 residues. With UMIs, 5'RACE template switching was used to make TCR beta cDNA. Reanalyzing the 5' RACE reads, TCRdb keeps one entry per CDR3 protein, without DNA. The clone table shows roughly 160,000 distinct CDR3 sequences, with the ten largest holding roughly 18%. Sequencing was done on a sample of blood T cells: a sorted CD56 or NKG2C T cell subset, CD4+ or CD8+ T cells, or bulk PBMC T cells (not recorded which). J is TRBJ2-1 and V is TRBV9; the TRBD1 assignment by TCRdb is unverifiable without DNA. This receptor was taken from a woman aged 18-70 years in good health. The CDR3 loop is CASSTRPGASSYNEQFF. The entire variable domain, with the rest obtained from reference TRBV9 and TRBJ2-1, is as follows: DSGVTQTPKHLITATGQRVTLRCSPRSGDLSVYWYQQSLDQGLQFLIQYYNGEERAKGNILERFSAQQFPDLHSELNLSSLELGDSALYFCASSTRPGASSYNEQFFGPGTRLTVL.